Listed here are 10 T cell receptor beta chains from one sample, sequenced in a study of human T cells and chemical hapten exposure. Attachment of unique molecular identifiers to individual cDNA molecules was performed in the library. A single record per CDR3 protein comes from TCRdb applying MiXCR to the reads. There are thousands of distinct CDR3 sequences in the sample; about 50% occur only once, and about 5.3% lies in the top ten. Treatment indicated: therapeutic diphenylcyclopropenone sensitization with weekly scalp DPC. Source: whole blood, taken before DPC sensitization or 2, 6, or about 24 weeks after (not recorded which). The receptors originated from an adult with alopecia areata. Some clones in this sample may be carry-over from other donors' samples. This table probably holds off-target reads from a library built for another chain.

This chain connects TRBV5-1 to TRBJ1-2, with D possibly TRBD1 on 5 matching bases. The V and J ends lost 0 bases and 5 bases respectively, with 20 bases between them. CDR1 and CDR2 from the germline V gene are SGHRS and YFSETQ. This CDR3 region has 17 residues. The CDR3 sequence is CASSLAPGVDKSYGYTF. The CDR3 DNA reads as TGCGCCAGCAGCTTGGCGCCAGGAGTGGACAAGTCGTATGGCTACACCTTC.

This clonotype was observed a single time. The CDR3 loop reads CASSPRGHNEKLFF. CDR3 bases: TGTGCCAGCTCACCACGAGGCCATAATGAAAAACTGTTTTTT. The rearrangement joins TRBV18 to TRBJ1-4; D call uncertain. V dropped 1 base and J dropped 4 bases, with 7 bases sitting between them. The CDR3 is 14 amino acids. The germline V gene has CDR1 KGHSH and CDR2 LQKENI.

There are a few counts of this clonotype. V and J are TRBV14 and TRBJ1-6; no clear D. Germline V lookup: CDR1 SGHDN, CDR2 FVKESK. This CDR3 has 14 residues. Trimming removed 1 base at V and 12 bases at J, with 13 bases between. CDR3 loop: CASSQGVPVVPLHF. The CDR3 nucleotides read TGTGCCAGCAGCCAAGGGGTCCCTGTGGTACCCCTCCACTTT.

The chain joins TRBV4-1 to TRBJ2-1; a possible D gene is TRBD2 (6 bases). The V end lost 0 bases, the J end lost 4 bases, and 10 bases lay between the germline ends. Germline V gene lookup returns CDR1 MGHRA and CDR2 YSYEKL. The CDR3 sequence is 15 residues long. The DNA for the CDR3 is TGCGCCAGCAGCCAAGATCTAGGGACTTACAATGAGCAGTTCTTC. This encodes CASSQDLGTYNEQFF.

V and J are TRBV30 and TRBJ2-2; D may be TRBD2 (6 bases). The CDR3 contains 14 residues. V was trimmed by 1 base and J by 3 bases, leaving 9 bases between them. Per germline, CDR1 GTSNPN and CDR2 SVGIG (reference sequence). The CDR3 sequence: CAWSGGTDTGELFF. The CDR3 coding sequence is TGTGCCTGGAGTGGCGGGACGGACACCGGGGAGCTGTTTTTT.

This chain joins TRBV7-3 and TRBJ2-7; tentatively, D is TRBD1 or TRBD2 (5 bases each). The V and J ends lost 2 bases and 0 bases respectively, with 11 bases between them. This CDR3 spans 15 amino acids. The germline V gene has CDR1 SGHTA and CDR2 FQGTGA. The CDR3 DNA reads as TGTGCCAGCAGCTTATACGGGGCTAACTCCTACGAGCAGTACTTC. Its translation is CASSLYGANSYEQYF.

This chain connects TRBV2 to TRBJ2-5; D remains unclear. V was shortened by 7 bases and J by 0 bases, with 3 bases between the two germline ends. The CDR3 loop spans 11 amino acids. From germline, CDR1 is SNHLY and CDR2 FYNNEI. Written as DNA, the CDR3 is TGTGCCAGCAAGTACCAAGAGACCCAGTACTTC. It is translated as CASKYQETQYF.

This clonotype appeared a single time. The chain uses TRBV5-1 and TRBJ1-1; TRBD1 is a possible D gene (5 bases). Per germline, CDR1 SGHRS and CDR2 YFSETQ. This CDR3 has 13 amino acids. V gave up 5 bases and J gave up 1 base, with 9 bases separating them. In DNA, the CDR3 is TGCGCCAGCAGGGCCAGGGAGAACACTGAAGCTTTCTTT. This codes for CASRARENTEAFF. The full variable domain, with the rest looked up from reference TRBV5-1 and TRBJ1-1, is KAGVTQTPRYLIKTRGQQVTLSCSPISGHRSVSWYQQTPGQGLQFLFEYFSETQRNKGNFPGRFSGRQFSNSRSEMNVSTLELGDSALYLCASRARENTEAFFGQGTRLTVV.

The V call is TRBV29-1, the J call TRBJ2-5; 8 positions agree with TRBD1. J gave up 7 bases and V 4 bases, and 14 bases lay outside the gene matches. The CDR3 is 15 amino acids. Per germline, CDR1 SQVTM and CDR2 ANQGSEA. The CDR3 here is CSVGYRASGQGTQYF. Written as DNA, the CDR3 is TGCAGCGTTGGATACAGGGCCTCAGGACAGGGGACCCAGTACTTC. Using reference TRBV29-1 and TRBJ2-5 for the parts outside the CDR3, the full variable domain is SAVISQKPSRDICQRGTSLTIQCQVDSQVTMMFWYRQQPGQSLTLIATANQGSEATYESGFVIDKFPISRPNLTFSTLTVSNMSPEDSSIYLCSVGYRASGQGTQYFGPGTRLLVL.

Only a few counts were recorded for this clonotype. The chain uses TRBV29-1 and TRBJ1-1, with D perhaps matching TRBD1 (5 bases). Trimming took 3 bases from V and 3 from J, leaving 8 bases between them. Germline CDR1 SQVTM, CDR2 ANQGSEA. This CDR3 comprises 12 residues. This CDR3 is CSVDAGDTEAFF. The CDR3 region has the DNA TGCAGCGTTGACGCGGGGGACACTGAAGCTTTCTTT.